The entry below gives a single T cell receptor (beta chain) sequence along with its context. The antigen is not known. The V end was cut by 5 bases, the J end by 4 bases, with 21 bases between. This CDR3 has 16 amino acids. Per germline, CDR1 MDHEN and CDR2 SYDVKM. The data originate from a study of cytomegalovirus exposure and HLA in healthy donors. 13 Jbeta primers and 60 Vbeta primers were used for the PCR. TCRdb's table, derived via immunoSEQ multiplex PCR, lists solely in-frame clones and lacks some. In the table there are some 190,000 clones, roughly four fifths of which are singletons. Study-wide results and limits: HLA alleles showed associations with 16,951 TCR beta sequences in a later analysis, at a 0.05 false discovery rate.

Sequencing was done on a sample of PBMCs. The clonotype comes from a man younger than 30 in good health and CMV-seronegative. The chain combines TRBV28 with TRBJ2-7; tentatively, D is TRBD1 (7 bases). The CDR3 DNA is TGTGCCAGCAGTCTAGGGGGCAGGGGGGCCGTTTACGAGCAGTACTTC. Translating gives CASSLGGRGAVYEQYF.